This T cell receptor (beta chain) was obtained from a study of T cell repertoires in ileal Crohn's disease. Across the whole study: Operated complications were stricturing disease (about 60%) and penetrating disease (about 39%). Overall study results and limits: Compared with non-smokers, active smokers at surgery showed more clonal expansions.

Data came from immunoSEQ multiplex PCR; TCRdb stores just in-frame clones and leaves some out. Of approximately 6,300 clones in the sample, roughly 77% are singletons; the top ten hold approximately 16%. Remarks on this clone: Its antigen is as yet unknown.

Germline lookup yields CDR1 SEHNR and CDR2 FQNEAQ (reference sequence). V lost 2 bases to trimming and J lost 10 bases; unmatched junction nucleotides: 13. CDR3 length: 16 residues. Eligibility required adulthood, ileal or ileocolonic Crohn's disease and indicated ileocolonic resection. The chain joins TRBV7-9 to TRBJ2-5, with TRBD2 identical over 10 bases. The sequence derives from an adult with Crohn's disease. The sample consisted of ileal tissue. The CDR3 nucleotides are TGTGCCAGCAGCTTATCGGGGCCTAGCGGGAGCCGTGGCCAGTACTTC. Its protein is CASSLSGPSGSRGQYF. Drawing the rest from reference TRBV7-9 and TRBJ2-5, the complete variable domain is DTGVSQNPRHKITKRGQNVTFRCDPISEHNRLYWYRQTLGQGPEFLTYFQNEAQLEKSRLLSDRFSAERPKGSFSTLEIQRTEQGDSAMYLCASSLSGPSGSRGQYFGPGTRLLVL.